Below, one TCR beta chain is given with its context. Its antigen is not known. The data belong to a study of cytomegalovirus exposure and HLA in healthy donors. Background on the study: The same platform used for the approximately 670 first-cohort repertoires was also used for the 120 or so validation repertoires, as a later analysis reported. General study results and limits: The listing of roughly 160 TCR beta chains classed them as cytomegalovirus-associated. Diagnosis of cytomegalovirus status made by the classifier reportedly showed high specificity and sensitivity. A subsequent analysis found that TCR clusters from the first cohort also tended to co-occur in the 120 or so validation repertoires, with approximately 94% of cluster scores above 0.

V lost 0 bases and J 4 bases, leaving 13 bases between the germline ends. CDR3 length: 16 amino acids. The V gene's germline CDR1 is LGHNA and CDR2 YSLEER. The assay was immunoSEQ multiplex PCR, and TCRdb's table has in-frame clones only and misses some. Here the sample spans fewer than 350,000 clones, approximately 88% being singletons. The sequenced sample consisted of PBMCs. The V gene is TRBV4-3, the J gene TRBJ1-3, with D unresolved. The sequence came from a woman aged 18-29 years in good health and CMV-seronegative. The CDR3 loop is CASSQEIPEHGNTIYF. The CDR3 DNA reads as TGCGCCAGCAGCCAAGAAATTCCCGAGCACGGAAACACCATATATTTT.